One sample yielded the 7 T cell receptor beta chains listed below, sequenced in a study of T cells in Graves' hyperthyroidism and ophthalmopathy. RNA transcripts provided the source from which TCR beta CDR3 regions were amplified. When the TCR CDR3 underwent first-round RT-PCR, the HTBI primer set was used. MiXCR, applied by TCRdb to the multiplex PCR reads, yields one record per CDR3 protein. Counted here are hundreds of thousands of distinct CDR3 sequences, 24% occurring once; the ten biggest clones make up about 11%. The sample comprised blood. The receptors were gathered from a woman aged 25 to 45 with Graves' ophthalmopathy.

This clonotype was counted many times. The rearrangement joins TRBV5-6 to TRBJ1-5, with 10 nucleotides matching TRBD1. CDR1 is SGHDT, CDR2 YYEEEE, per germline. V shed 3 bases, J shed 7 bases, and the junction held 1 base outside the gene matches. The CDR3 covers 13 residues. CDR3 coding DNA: TGTGCCAGCAGCTCGGACAGGGGGCAGCCCCAGCATTTT. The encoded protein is CASSSDRGQPQHF.

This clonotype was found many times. The CDR3: CASSAFGTEAFF. The CDR3 DNA reads TGTGCCAGCAGCGCCTTTGGCACTGAAGCTTTCTTT. The chain employs TRBV7-9 and TRBJ1-1; no definite D call. CDR3 length equals 12 residues. Trimming left V 5 bases short and J 4 bases short, with 8 bases between. Per germline, CDR1 SEHNR and CDR2 FQNEAQ (reference sequence). Full variable domain (outside the CDR3, taken from reference TRBV7-9 and TRBJ1-1): DTGVSQNPRHKITKRGQNVTFRCDPISEHNRLYWYRQTLGQGPEFLTYFQNEAQLEKSRLLSDRFSAERPKGSFSTLEIQRTEQGDSAMYLCASSAFGTEAFFGQGTRLTVV.

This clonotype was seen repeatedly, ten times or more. The CDR3 bases are TGTGCCAGCACTTCTCCGGGAAAAGAGACCCAGTACTTC. Amino acid sequence: CASTSPGKETQYF. The chain recombines TRBV7-2 with TRBJ2-5, with a tentative D call TRBD2 (5 bases). Germline lookup yields CDR1 SGHTA and CDR2 FQGNSA. CDR3 length: 13 residues. Trimming took 7 bases from V and 3 from J, leaving 12 bases between them.

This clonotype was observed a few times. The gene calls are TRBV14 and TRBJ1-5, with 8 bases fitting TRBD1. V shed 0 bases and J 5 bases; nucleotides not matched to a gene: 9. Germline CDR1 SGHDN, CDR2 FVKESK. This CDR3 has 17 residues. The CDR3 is CASSQDRWQGAHQPQHF. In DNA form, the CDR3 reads TGTGCCAGCAGCCAAGACAGGTGGCAGGGGGCACATCAGCCCCAGCATTTT. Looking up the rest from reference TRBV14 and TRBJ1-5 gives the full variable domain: EAGVTQFPSHSVIEKGQTVTLRCDPISGHDNLYWYRRVMGKEIKFLLHFVKESKQDESGMPNNRFLAERTGGTYSTLKVQPAELEDSGVYFCASSQDRWQGAHQPQHFGDGTRLSIL.

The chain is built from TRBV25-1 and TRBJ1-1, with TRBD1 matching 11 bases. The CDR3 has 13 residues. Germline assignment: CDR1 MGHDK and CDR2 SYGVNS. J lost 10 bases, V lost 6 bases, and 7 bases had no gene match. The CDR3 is CASSGTGGKSAFF. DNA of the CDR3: TGTGCCAGCAGCGGGACAGGGGGTAAATCAGCTTTCTTT.

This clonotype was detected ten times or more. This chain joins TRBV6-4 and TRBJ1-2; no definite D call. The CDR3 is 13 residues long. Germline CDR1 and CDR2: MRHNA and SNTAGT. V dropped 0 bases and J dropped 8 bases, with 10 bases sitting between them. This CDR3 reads CASSDSAGAGYTF. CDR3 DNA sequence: TGTGCCAGCAGTGACTCGGCAGGAGCCGGCTACACCTTC.

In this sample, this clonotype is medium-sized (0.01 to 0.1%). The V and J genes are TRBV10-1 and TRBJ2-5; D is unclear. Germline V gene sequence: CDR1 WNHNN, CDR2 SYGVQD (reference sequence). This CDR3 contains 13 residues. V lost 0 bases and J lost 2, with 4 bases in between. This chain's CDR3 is CASSESGQETQYF. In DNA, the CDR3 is TGCGCCAGCAGTGAGTCGGGGCAAGAGACCCAGTACTTC.